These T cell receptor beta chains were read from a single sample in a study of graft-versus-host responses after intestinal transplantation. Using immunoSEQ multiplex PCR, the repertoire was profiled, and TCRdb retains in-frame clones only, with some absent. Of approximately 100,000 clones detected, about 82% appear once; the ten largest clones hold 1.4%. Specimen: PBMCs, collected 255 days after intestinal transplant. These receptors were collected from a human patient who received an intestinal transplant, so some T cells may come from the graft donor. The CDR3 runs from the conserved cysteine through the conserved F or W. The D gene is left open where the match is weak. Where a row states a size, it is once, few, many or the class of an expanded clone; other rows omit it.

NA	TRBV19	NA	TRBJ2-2	CASSSSENTGELFF	TGTGCCAGTAGTAGTTCCGAGAACACCGGGGAGCTGTTTTTT
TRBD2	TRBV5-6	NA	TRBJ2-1	CASSPGTSGTNEQFF	TGTGCCAGCAGCCCCGGGACTAGCGGAACAAATGAGCAGTTCTTC
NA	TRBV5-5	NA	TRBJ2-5	CASSSWKEETQYF	TGTGCCAGCAGCTCGTGGAAGGAAGAGACCCAGTACTTC
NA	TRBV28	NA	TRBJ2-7	CASSLGRDGVYEQYF	TGTGCCAGCAGTTTAGGACGGGACGGAGTCTACGAGCAGTACTTC
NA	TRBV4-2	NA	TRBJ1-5	CASSQDPWGGNDQPQHF	TGTGCCAGCAGCCAAGATCCGTGGGGGGGGAACGATCAGCCCCAGCATTTT
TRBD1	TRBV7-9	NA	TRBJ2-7	CASSPGTVPYEQYF	TGTGCCAGCAGCCCCGGGACAGTCCCCTACGAGCAGTACTTC
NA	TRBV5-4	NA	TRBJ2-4	CASSLGGESKNIQYF	TGTGCCAGTAGCTTAGGGGGAGAATCCAAAAACATTCAGTACTTC
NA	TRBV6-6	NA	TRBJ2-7	CASSSGNEQYF	TGTGCCAGCAGTTCGGGTAACGAGCAGTACTTC
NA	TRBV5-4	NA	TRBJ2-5	CASSLIPRPPQETQYF	TGTGCCAGCAGCTTGATCCCCCGCCCACCCCAAGAGACCCAGTACTTC
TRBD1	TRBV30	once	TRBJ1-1	CAWSLGTGNTEAFF	TGTGCCTGGAGCTTAGGGACAGGGAACACTGAAGCTTTCTTT
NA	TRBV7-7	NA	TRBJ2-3	CASSLGASTDTQYF	TGTGCTAGCAGCCTGGGGGCCTCCACAGATACGCAGTATTTT
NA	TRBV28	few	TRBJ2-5	CASRGVGTGAQYF	TGTGCCAGCAGGGGTGTGGGGACGGGGGCCCAGTACTTC
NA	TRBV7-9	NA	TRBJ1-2	CASSLGAGFGYTF	TGTGCCAGCAGCTTGGGGGCAGGGTTTGGCTACACCTTC
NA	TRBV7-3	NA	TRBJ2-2	CASSHGQSNTGELFF	TGTGCCAGCAGTCACGGACAGTCGAACACCGGGGAGCTGTTTTTT
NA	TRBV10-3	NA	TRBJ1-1	CAISDPSDGLEAFF	TGTGCCATCAGTGACCCGTCCGATGGGCTTGAAGCTTTCTTT
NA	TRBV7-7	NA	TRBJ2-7	CASSPELWDRLFSGGSYEQYF	TGTGCTAGCAGCCCAGAGCTTTGGGACAGGCTCTTTAGCGGGGGCTCCTACGAGCAGTACTTC
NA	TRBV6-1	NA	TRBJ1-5	CASSDNTNQPQHF	TGTGCCAGCAGCGACAACACAAATCAGCCCCAGCATTTT
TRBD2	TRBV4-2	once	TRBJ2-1	CASSHDIAGYNEQFF	TGTGCCAGCAGCCATGACATAGCGGGGTACAATGAGCAGTTCTTC
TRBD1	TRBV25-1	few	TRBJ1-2	CASSEGQGSGGYTF	TGTGCCAGCAGTGAGGGACAGGGGAGTGGGGGCTACACCTTC
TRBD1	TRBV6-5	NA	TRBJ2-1	CASSRGQGNEQFF	TGTGCCAGCAGCCGGGGACAGGGCAATGAGCAGTTCTTC
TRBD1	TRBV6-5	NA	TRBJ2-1	CASSYSGTGGYNEQFF	TGTGCCAGCAGTTACTCCGGGACAGGGGGCTACAATGAGCAGTTCTTC
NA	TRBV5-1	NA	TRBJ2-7	CASRRREGGAGYEQYF	TGCGCCAGCCGGAGGCGTGAAGGGGGGGCGGGCTACGAGCAGTACTTC
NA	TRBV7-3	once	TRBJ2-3	CASSWTATDTQYF	TGTGCCAGCAGCTGGACAGCGACAGATACGCAGTATTTT
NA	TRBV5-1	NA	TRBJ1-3	CASSQDGGNTIYF	TGCGCCAGCAGCCAGGACGGTGGAAACACCATATATTTT
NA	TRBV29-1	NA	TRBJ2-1	CSVEDPGQRNEQFF	TGCAGCGTTGAAGATCCGGGACAACGCAATGAGCAGTTCTTC
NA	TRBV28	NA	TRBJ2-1	CASSLLSSGQYNEQFF	TGTGCCAGCAGTTTATTATCCAGCGGGCAGTACAATGAGCAGTTCTTC
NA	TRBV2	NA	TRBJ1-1	CASSPHPQNTEAFF	TGTGCCAGCAGTCCACATCCTCAGAACACTGAAGCTTTCTTT
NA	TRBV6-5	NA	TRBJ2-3	CASSYRRVDIDTQYF	TGTGCCAGCAGTTATAGGAGGGTTGATATAGATACGCAGTATTTT
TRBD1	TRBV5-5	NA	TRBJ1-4	CASSDTSGQGYEKLFF	TGTGCCAGCAGCGACACCTCGGGACAGGGGTACGAAAAACTGTTTTTT
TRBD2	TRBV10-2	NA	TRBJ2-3	CASSQAGLGTDTQYF	TGCGCCAGCAGTCAAGCGGGATTGGGCACAGATACGCAGTATTTT
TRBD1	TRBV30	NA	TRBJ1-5	CAWNAGQGQPQHF	TGTGCCTGGAACGCGGGACAGGGACAGCCCCAGCATTTT
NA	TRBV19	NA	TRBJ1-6	CASSIGGSYNSPLHF	TGTGCCAGTAGTATCGGGGGGTCCTATAATTCACCCCTCCACTTT
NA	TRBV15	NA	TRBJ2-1	CATSRVPPTVGFYNEQFF	TGTGCCACCAGCAGAGTTCCCCCGACAGTCGGTTTTTACAATGAGCAGTTCTTC
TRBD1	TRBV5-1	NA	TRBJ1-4	CASSPGQGHEKLFF	TGCGCCAGCAGCCCAGGACAGGGTCATGAAAAACTGTTTTTT
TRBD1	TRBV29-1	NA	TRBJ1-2	CSAQGQGHGYTF	TGCAGCGCCCAGGGACAGGGGCATGGCTACACCTTC
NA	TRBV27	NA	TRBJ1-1	CASSSYRPQNTEAFF	TGTGCCAGCAGTTCCTACAGGCCGCAGAACACTGAAGCTTTCTTT
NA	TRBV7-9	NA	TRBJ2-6	CASSPFGAGANVLTF	TGTGCCAGCAGCCCCTTTGGGGCCGGGGCCAACGTCCTGACTTTC
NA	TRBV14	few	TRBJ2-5	CASSQRVSQETQYF	TGTGCCAGCAGCCAACGTGTCTCTCAAGAGACCCAGTACTTC
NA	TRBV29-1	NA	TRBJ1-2	CSVEGWDYGYTF	TGCAGCGTTGAGGGGTGGGACTATGGCTACACCTTC
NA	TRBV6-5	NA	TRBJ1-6	CASSALGNSPLHF	TGTGCCAGCAGTGCTCTGGGGAATTCACCCCTCCACTTT
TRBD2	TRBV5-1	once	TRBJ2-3	CASSLGSGTSGSYTDTQYF	TGCGCCAGCAGCTTGGGCTCGGGGACTAGCGGGAGTTACACAGATACGCAGTATTTT
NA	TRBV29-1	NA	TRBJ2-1	CSVAYRDPINEQFF	TGCAGCGTTGCTTACCGGGACCCTATCAATGAGCAGTTCTTC
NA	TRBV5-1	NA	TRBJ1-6	CASSLSGGFYNSPLHF	TGCGCCAGCAGCTTGTCTGGGGGCTTTTATAATTCACCCCTCCACTTT
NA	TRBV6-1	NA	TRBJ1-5	CASSEAHWTVSNQPQHF	TGTGCCAGCAGTGAAGCGCATTGGACAGTTAGCAATCAGCCCCAGCATTTT
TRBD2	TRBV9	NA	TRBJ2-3	CASSVSLAGAGGTDTQYF	TGTGCCAGCAGCGTTTCACTAGCGGGAGCCGGGGGCACAGATACGCAGTATTTT
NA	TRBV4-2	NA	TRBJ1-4	CASSQEGVVEKLFF	TGTGCCAGCAGCCAAGAAGGTGTGGTCGAAAAACTGTTTTTT
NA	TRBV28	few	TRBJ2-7	CASSSPYEQYF	TGTGCCAGCAGTTCCCCCTACGAGCAGTACTTC
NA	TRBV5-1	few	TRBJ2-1	CASSSVLQAVSGGEQFF	TGCGCCAGCAGCTCGGTATTACAGGCGGTGTCAGGAGGGGAGCAGTTCTTC
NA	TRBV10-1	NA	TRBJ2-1	CASSEGVGNEQFF	TGCGCCAGCAGTGAGGGAGTGGGGAATGAGCAGTTCTTC
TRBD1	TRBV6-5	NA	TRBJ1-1	CASSYTGQGYTEAFF	TGTGCCAGCAGTTACACGGGACAGGGGTACACTGAAGCTTTCTTT